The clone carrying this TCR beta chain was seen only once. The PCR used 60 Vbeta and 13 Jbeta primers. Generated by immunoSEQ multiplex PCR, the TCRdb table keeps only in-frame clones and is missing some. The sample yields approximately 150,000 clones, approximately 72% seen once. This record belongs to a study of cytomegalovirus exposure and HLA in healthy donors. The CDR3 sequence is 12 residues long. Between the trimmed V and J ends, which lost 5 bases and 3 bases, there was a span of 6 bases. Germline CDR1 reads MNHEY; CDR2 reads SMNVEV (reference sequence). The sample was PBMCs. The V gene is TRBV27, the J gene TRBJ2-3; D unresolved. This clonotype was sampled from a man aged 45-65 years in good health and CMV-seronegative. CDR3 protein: CASSRLTDTQYF. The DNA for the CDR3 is TGTGCCAGCAGTCGGTTGACAGATACGCAGTATTTT.